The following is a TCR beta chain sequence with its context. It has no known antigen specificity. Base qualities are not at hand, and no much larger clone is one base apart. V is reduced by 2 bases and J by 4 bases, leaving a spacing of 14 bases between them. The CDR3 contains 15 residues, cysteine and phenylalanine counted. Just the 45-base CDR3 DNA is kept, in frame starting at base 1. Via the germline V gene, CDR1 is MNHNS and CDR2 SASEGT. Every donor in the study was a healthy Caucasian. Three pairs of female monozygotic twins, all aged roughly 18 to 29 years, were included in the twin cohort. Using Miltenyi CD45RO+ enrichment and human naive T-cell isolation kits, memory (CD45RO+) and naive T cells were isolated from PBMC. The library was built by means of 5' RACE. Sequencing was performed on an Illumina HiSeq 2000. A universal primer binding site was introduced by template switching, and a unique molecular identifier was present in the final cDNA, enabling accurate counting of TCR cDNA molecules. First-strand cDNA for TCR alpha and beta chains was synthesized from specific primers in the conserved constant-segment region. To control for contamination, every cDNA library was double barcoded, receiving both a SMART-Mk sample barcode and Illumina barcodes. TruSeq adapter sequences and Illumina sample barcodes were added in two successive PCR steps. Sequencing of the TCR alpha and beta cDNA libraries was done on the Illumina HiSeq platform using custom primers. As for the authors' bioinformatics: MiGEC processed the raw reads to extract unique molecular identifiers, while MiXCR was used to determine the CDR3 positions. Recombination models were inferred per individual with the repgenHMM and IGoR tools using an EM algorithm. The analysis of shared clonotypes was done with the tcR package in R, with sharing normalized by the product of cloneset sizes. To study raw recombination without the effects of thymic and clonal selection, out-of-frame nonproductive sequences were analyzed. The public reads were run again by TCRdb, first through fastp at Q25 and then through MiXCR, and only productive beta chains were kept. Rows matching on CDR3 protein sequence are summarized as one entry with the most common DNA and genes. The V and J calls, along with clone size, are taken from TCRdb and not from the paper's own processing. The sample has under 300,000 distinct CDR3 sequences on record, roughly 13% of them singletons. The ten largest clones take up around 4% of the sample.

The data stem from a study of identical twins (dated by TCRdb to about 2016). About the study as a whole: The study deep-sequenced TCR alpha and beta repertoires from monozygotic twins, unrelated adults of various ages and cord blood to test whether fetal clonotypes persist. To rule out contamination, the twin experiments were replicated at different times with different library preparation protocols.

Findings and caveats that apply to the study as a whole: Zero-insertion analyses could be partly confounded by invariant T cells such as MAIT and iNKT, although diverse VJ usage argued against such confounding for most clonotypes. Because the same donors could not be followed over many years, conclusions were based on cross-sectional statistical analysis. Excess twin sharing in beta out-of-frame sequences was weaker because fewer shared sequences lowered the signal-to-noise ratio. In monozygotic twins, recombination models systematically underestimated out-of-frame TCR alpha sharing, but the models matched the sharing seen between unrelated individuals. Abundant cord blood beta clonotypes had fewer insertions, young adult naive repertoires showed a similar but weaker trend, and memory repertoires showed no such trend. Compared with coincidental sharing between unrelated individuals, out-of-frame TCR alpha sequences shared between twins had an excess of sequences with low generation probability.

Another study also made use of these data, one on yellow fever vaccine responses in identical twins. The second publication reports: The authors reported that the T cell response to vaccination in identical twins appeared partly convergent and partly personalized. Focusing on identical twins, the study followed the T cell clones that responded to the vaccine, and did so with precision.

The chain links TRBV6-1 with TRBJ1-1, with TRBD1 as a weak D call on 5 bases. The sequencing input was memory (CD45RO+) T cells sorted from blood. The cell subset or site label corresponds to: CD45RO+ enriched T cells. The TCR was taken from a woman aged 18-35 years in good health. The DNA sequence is TGTGCCAGCAGTGAATGGGGCCTTTTGGGCACTGAAGCTTTCTTT. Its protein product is CASSEWGLLGTEAFF.